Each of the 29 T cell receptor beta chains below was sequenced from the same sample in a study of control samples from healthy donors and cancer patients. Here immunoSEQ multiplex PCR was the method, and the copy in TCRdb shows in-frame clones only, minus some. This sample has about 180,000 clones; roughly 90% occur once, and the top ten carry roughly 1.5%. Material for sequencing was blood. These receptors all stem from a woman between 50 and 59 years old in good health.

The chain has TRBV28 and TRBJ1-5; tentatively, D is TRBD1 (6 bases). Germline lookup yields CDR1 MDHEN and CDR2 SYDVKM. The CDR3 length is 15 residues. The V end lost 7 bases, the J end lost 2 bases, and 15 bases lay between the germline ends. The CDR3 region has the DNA TGTGCCAGCATGGATTGGGGGGCGGGCAATCAGCCCCAGCATTTT. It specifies CASMDWGAGNQPQHF.

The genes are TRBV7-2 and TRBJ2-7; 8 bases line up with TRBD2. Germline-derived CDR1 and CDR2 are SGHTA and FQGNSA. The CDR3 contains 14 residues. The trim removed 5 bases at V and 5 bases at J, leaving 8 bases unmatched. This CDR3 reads CASSGSGSVNEQYF. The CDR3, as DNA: TGTGCCAGCAGCGGGAGCGGGAGCGTTAACGAGCAGTACTTC.

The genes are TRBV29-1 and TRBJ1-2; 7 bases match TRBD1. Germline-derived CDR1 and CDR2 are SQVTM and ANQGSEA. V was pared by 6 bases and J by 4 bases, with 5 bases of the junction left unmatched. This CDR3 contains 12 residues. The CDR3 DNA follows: TGCAGCGTCCGGGACAGCCGCTATGGCTACACCTTC. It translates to CSVRDSRYGYTF.

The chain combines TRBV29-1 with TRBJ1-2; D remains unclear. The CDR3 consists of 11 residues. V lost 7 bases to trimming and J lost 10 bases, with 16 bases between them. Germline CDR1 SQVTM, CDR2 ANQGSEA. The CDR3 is CSGGLRGDYTF. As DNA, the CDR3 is TGCAGCGGAGGCCTGCGGGGAGACTACACCTTC.

CDR3 in amino acids: CASVNRVYEQYF. As DNA, the CDR3 is TGTGCCAGCGTTAACAGGGTCTACGAGCAGTACTTC. The V call is TRBV28, the J call TRBJ2-7; D might be TRBD1 (6 bases). Germline values: CDR1 MDHEN, CDR2 SYDVKM. The CDR3 is made up of 12 amino acids. V shed 8 bases and J shed 3 bases, with 11 bases lying between them.

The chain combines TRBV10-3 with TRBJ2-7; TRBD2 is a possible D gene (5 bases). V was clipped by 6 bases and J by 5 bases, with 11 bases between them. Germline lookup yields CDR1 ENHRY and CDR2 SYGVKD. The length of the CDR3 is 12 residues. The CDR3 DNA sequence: TGTGCCATCAGCCCCTCGGGGAACGAGCAGTACTTC. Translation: CAISPSGNEQYF.

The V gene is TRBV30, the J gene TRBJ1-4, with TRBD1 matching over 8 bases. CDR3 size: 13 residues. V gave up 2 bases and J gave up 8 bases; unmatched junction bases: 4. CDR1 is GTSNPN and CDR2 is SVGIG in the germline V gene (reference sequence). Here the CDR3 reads CAWSMQGAEKLFF. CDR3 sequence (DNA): TGTGCCTGGAGTATGCAGGGGGCGGAAAAACTGTTTTTT.

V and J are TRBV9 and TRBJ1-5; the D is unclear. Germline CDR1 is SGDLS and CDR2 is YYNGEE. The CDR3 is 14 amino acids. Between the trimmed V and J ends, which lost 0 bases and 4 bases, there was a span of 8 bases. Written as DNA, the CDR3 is TGTGCCAGCAGCGTAGATTTCGGGAATCAGCCCCAGCATTTT. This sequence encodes CASSVDFGNQPQHF.

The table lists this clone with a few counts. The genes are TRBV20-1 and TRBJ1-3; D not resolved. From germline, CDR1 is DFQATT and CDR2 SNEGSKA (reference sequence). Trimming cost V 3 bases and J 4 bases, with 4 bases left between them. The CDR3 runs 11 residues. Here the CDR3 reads CSASGGNTIYF. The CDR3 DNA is TGCAGTGCTAGTGGGGGAAACACCATATATTTT.

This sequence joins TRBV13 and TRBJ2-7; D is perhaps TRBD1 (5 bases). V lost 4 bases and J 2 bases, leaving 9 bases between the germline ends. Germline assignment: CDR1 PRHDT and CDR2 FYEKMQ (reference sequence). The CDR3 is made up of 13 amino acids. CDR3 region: CASSSYRTYEQYF. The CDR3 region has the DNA TGTGCCAGCAGCTCCTACAGGACCTACGAGCAGTACTTC. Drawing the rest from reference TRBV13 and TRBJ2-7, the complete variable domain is AAGVIQSPRHLIKEKRETATLKCYPIPRHDTVYWYQQGPGQDPQFLISFYEKMQSDKGSIPDRFSAQQFSDYHSELNMSSLELGDSALYFCASSSYRTYEQYFGPGTRLTVT.

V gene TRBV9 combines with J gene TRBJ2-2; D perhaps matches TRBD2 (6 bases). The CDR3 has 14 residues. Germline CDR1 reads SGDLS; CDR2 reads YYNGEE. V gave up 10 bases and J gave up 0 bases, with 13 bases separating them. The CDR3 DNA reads TGTGCCGGTCGGGCGGGGCCGAACACCGGGGAGCTGTTTTTT. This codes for CAGRAGPNTGELFF. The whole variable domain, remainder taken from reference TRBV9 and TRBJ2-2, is DSGVTQTPKHLITATGQRVTLRCSPRSGDLSVYWYQQSLDQGLQFLIQYYNGEERAKGNILERFSAQQFPDLHSELNLSSLELGDSALYFCAGRAGPNTGELFFGEGSRLTVL.

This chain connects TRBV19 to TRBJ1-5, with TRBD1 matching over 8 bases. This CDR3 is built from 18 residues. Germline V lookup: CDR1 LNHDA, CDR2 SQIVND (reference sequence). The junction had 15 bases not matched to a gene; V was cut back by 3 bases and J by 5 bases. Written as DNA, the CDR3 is TGTGCCAGTAGTATTACAGGGGGGATAAGCCCCGAGGATCAGCCCCAGCATTTT. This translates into CASSITGGISPEDQPQHF.

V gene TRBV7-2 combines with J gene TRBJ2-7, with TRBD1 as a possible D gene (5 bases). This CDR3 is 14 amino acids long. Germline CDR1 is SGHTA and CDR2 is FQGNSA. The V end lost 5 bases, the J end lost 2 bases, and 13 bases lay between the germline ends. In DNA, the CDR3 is TGTGCCAGCAGCGCTGCCCCAGGGCCCTACGAGCAGTACTTC. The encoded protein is CASSAAPGPYEQYF.

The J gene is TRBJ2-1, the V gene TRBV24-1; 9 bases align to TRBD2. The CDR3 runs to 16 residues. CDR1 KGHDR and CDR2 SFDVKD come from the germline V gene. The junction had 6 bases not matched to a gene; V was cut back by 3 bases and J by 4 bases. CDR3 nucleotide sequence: TGTGCCACCAGTGATGGTAGCGGGAGTTCTTACAATGAGCAGTTCTTC. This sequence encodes CATSDGSGSSYNEQFF.

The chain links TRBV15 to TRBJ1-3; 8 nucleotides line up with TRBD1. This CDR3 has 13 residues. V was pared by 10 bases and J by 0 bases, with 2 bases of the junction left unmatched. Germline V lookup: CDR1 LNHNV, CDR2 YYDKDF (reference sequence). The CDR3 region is CAIGQGSGNTIYF. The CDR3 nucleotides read TGTGCCATCGGACAGGGCTCTGGAAACACCATATATTTT.

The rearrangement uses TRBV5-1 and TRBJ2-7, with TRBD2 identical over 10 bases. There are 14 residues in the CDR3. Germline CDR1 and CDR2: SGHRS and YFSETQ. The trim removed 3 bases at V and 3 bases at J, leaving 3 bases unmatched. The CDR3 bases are TGCGCCAGCAGCTCGCGGACTAGCGGCTACGAGCAGTACTTC. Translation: CASSSRTSGYEQYF.

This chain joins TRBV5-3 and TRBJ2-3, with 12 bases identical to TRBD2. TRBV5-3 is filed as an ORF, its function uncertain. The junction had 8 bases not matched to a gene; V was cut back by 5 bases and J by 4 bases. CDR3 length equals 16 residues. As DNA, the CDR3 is TGTGCCAGAAGTCGTAGGACTAGCGGGGTAGCAGATACGCAGTATTTT. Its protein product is CARSRRTSGVADTQYF.

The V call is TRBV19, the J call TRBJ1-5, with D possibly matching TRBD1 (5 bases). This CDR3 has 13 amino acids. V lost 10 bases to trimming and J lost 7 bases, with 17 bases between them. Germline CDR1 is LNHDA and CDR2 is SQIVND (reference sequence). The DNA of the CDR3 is TGTGCCACCTCCTGGGGATGGGACCAGCCCCAGCATTTT. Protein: CATSWGWDQPQHF. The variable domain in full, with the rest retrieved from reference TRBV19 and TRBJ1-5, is DGGITQSPKYLFRKEGQNVTLSCEQNLNHDAMYWYRQDPGQGLRLIYYSQIVNDFQKGDIAEGYSVSREKKESFPLTVTSAQKNPTAFYLCATSWGWDQPQHFGDGTRLSIL.

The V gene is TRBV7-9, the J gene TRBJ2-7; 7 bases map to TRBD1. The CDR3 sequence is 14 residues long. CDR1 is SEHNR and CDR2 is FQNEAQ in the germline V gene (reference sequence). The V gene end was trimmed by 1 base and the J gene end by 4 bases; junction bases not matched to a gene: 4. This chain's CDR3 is CASSLGGQNYEQYF. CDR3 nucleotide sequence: TGTGCCAGCAGCTTAGGGGGACAGAATTACGAGCAGTACTTC.

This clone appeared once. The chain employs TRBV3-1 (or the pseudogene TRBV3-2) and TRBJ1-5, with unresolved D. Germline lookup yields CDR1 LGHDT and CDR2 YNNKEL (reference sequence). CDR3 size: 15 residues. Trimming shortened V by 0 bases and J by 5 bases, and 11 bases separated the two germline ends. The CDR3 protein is CASSQEGSVDQPQHF. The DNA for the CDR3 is TGTGCCAGCAGCCAAGAGGGGTCTGTGGATCAGCCCCAGCATTTT.

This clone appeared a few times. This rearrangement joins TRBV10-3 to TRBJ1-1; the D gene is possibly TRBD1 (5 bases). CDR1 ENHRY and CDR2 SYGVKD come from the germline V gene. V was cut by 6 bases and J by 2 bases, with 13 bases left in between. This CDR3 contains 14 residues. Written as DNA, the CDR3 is TGTGCCATCAGGAGGGAAGGGGAAAACACTGAAGCTTTCTTT. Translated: CAIRREGENTEAFF.

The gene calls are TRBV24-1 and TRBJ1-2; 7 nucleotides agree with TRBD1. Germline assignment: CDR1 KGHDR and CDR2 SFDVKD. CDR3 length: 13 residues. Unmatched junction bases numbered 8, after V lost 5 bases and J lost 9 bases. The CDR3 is CATSGVDRDSYTF. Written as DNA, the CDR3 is TGTGCCACCAGTGGCGTCGACAGGGATAGCTACACCTTC.

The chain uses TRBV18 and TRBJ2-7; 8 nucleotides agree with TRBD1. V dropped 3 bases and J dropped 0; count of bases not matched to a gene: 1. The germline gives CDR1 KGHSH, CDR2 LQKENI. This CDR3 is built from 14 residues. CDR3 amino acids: CASSPDRASYEQYF. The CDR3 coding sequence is TGTGCCAGCTCACCGGACAGGGCCTCCTACGAGCAGTACTTC.

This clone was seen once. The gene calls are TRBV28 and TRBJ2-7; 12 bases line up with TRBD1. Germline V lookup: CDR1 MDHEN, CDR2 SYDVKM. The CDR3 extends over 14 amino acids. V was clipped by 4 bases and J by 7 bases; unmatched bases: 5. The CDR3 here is CASSSGQGALEQYF. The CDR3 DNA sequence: TGTGCCAGCAGTTCGGGACAGGGGGCCTTGGAGCAGTACTTC.

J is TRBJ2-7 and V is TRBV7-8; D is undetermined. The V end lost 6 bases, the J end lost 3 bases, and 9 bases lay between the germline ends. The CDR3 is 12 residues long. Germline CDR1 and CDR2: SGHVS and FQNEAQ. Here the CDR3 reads CASSLQIYEQYF. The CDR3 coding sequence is TGTGCCAGCAGTCTTCAAATCTACGAGCAGTACTTC.

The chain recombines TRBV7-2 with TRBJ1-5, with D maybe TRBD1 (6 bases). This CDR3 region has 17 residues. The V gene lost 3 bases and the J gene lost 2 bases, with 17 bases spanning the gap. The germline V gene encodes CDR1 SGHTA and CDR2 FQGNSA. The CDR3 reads CASSLDPGAGGNQPQHF. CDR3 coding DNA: TGTGCCAGCAGCTTGGACCCAGGGGCAGGGGGCAATCAGCCCCAGCATTTT.

CDR3 region: CASSLGEQYF. For the CDR3, the DNA is TGTGCCAGCAGTCTGGGCGAGCAGTACTTC. The rearrangement links TRBV28 to TRBJ2-7, with D hard to call. Germline V CDR1 and CDR2: MDHEN, SYDVKM. V was cut by 5 bases and J by 6 bases, with 5 bases left in between. The CDR3 totals 10 residues. The full variable domain, rest sourced from reference TRBV28 and TRBJ2-7, is DVKVTQSSRYLVKRTGEKVFLECVQDMDHENMFWYRQDPGLGLRLIYFSYDVKMKEKGDIPEGYSVSREKKERFSLILESASTNQTSMYLCASSLGEQYFGPGTRLTVT.

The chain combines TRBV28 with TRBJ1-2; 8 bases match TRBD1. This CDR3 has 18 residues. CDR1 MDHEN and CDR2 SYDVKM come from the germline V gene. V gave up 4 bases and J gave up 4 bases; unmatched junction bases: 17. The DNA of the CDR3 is TGTGCCAGCAGTTCGATCGGGGCAGGGGGCGTCAGCATCTATGGCTACACCTTC. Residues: CASSSIGAGGVSIYGYTF.

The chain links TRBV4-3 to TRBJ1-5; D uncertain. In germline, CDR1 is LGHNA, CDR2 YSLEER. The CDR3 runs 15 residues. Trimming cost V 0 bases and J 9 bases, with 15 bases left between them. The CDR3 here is CASSQDIAGLGPQHF. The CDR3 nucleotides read TGCGCCAGCAGCCAAGATATTGCTGGGCTAGGGCCCCAGCATTTT.